Below are 26 T cell receptor beta chains sequenced from a single sample in a study of cytomegalovirus exposure and HLA in healthy donors. PCR amplification relied on 60 Vbeta primers (plus 13 Jbeta primers). The repertoire was sequenced with immunoSEQ multiplex PCR; TCRdb's copy has only in-frame clones and lacks some. This repertoire shows about 80,000 clones, 60% to 80% found once; its top ten account for around a quarter. Sequencing used PBMCs. These receptors were taken from a woman aged 45-59 years in good health and CMV-seropositive.

This chain links TRBV7-9 with TRBJ2-1; a possible D gene is TRBD2 (6 bases). Germline values: CDR1 SEHNR, CDR2 FQNEAQ (reference sequence). This CDR3 contains 15 residues. V was shortened by 2 bases and J by 7 bases, with 15 bases between the two germline ends. The CDR3 nucleotides are TGTGCCAGCAGCTTAAAGCCTAGCGCTCTTAATGAGCAGTTCTTC. Translating it yields CASSLKPSALNEQFF.

This clone was observed a single time. The gene calls are TRBV14 and TRBJ2-1; tentatively, D is TRBD2 (5 bases). The germline V and J ends were trimmed by 0 bases and 12 bases, with 12 bases remaining between them. The germline gives CDR1 SGHDN, CDR2 FVKESK. There are 13 residues in the CDR3. This CDR3 is CASSQDRGIPQFF. DNA for the CDR3: TGTGCCAGCAGCCAAGACCGAGGGATCCCGCAGTTCTTC.

The V call is TRBV2, the J call TRBJ1-3, with D hard to call. V lost 4 bases and J 1 base, leaving 11 bases between the germline ends. CDR3 length: 15 residues. Germline lookup yields CDR1 SNHLY and CDR2 FYNNEI. The CDR3, as DNA: TGTGCCAGCAGTGCCTTGGCCACGTCTGGAAACACCATATATTTT. It specifies CASSALATSGNTIYF.

The chain combines TRBV30 with TRBJ2-5; 7 nucleotides line up with TRBD2. This CDR3 is 13 amino acids long. After removal of 2 bases from V and 1 base from J, the junction contained 1 base not matched to a gene. Germline values: CDR1 GTSNPN, CDR2 SVGIG (reference sequence). The CDR3 reads CAWSPGGQETQYF. CDR3 nucleotide sequence: TGTGCCTGGAGTCCGGGAGGCCAAGAGACCCAGTACTTC.

V usage is TRBV9 and J usage is TRBJ1-6; D remains ambiguous. V was clipped by 0 bases and J by 7 bases, with 11 bases between them. Germline V lookup: CDR1 SGDLS, CDR2 YYNGEE. This CDR3 spans 15 amino acids. CDR3 in amino acids: CASSVGPRLNSPLHF. As DNA, the CDR3 is TGTGCCAGCAGCGTAGGACCGAGGTTGAATTCACCCCTCCACTTT.

This chain uses TRBV19 with TRBJ2-1, with D maybe TRBD1 (6 bases). Germline CDR1 reads LNHDA; CDR2 reads SQIVND (reference sequence). This CDR3 spans 13 amino acids. V lost 3 bases and J 6 bases, leaving 9 bases between the germline ends. The CDR3 DNA reads as TGTGCCAGTAGTATTAAAGGGGGCAATGAGCAGTTCTTC. Its translation is CASSIKGGNEQFF. Full variable domain (rest looked up from reference TRBV19 and TRBJ2-1): DGGITQSPKYLFRKEGQNVTLSCEQNLNHDAMYWYRQDPGQGLRLIYYSQIVNDFQKGDIAEGYSVSREKKESFPLTVTSAQKNPTAFYLCASSIKGGNEQFFGPGTRLTVL.

Concerning this clone: The junction departs from germline at one end; a sequencing error may be responsible. V gene TRBV7-9 combines with J gene TRBJ1-6, with unresolved D. This CDR3 spans 15 amino acids. The germline gives CDR1 SEHNR, CDR2 FQNEAQ (reference sequence). This CDR3 is CSSSLSFESNSPLHF. The DNA for the CDR3 is TGTTCCAGCAGCTTGTCTTTCGAGAGTAATTCACCCCTCCACTTT.

V and J are TRBV5-1 and TRBJ2-7; TRBD1 matches at 11 bases. Trimming at V came to 4 bases and at J to 2 bases, leaving 5 bases not matched to a gene. CDR1 is SGHRS, CDR2 YFSETQ, per germline. This CDR3 has 15 residues. The CDR3 coding sequence is TGCGCCAGCAGCCTAGGACAGGGGGCCACCTACGAGCAGTACTTC. Protein: CASSLGQGATYEQYF.

This chain connects TRBV15 to TRBJ1-5, with 7 bases matching TRBD1. V was clipped by 6 bases and J by 5 bases; unmatched bases: 7. The germline CDR1 and CDR2 sequences are LNHNV and YYDKDF (reference sequence). The CDR3 loop spans 14 amino acids. Here the CDR3 reads CATRNRDSDQPQHF. The CDR3 coding sequence is TGTGCCACCAGAAACCGGGACAGCGATCAGCCCCAGCATTTT. Full variable domain (outside the CDR3, taken from reference TRBV15 and TRBJ1-5): DAMVIQNPRYQVTQFGKPVTLSCSQTLNHNVMYWYQQKSSQAPKLLFHYYDKDFNNEADTPDNFQSRRPNTSFCFLDIRSPGLGDTAMYLCATRNRDSDQPQHFGDGTRLSIL.

V usage is TRBV18 and J usage is TRBJ1-1, with D perhaps matching TRBD1 (5 bases). Trimming took 5 bases from V and 1 from J, leaving 8 bases between them. The CDR3 spans 13 residues. CDR1 KGHSH and CDR2 LQKENI come from the germline V gene. CDR3 sequence: CASSDGQNTEAFF. The CDR3 DNA reads TGTGCCAGCTCAGATGGACAGAACACTGAAGCTTTCTTT.

The sample holds a few counts of this clone. The chain is built from TRBV27 and TRBJ2-1, with 7 nucleotides matching TRBD2. V shed 6 bases and J 3 bases; nucleotides not matched to a gene: 8. CDR3 length: 15 amino acids. CDR1 is MNHEY and CDR2 is SMNVEV in the germline V gene (reference sequence). The CDR3: CASSPGWGGYNEQFF. CDR3 bases: TGTGCCAGCAGCCCCGGGTGGGGGGGCTACAATGAGCAGTTCTTC.

The chain links TRBV10-3 to TRBJ1-1, with TRBD1 as a possible D gene (5 bases). Germline CDR1 and CDR2: ENHRY and SYGVKD. The CDR3 is 13 amino acids. V was pared by 4 bases and J by 4 bases, with 10 bases between. The CDR3: CAISVQATTEAFF. The CDR3 DNA is TGTGCCATCAGTGTACAGGCCACCACTGAAGCTTTCTTT.

This clone occurred a few times. V usage is TRBV23-1 and J usage is TRBJ1-1; D not resolved. TRBV23-1 is filed as an ORF, its function uncertain. The CDR3 totals 14 residues. V lost 4 bases and J 1 base, leaving 10 bases between the germline ends. CDR3: CASSRQRTNTEAFF. The CDR3 bases are TGCGCCAGCAGTCGTCAGCGTACGAACACTGAAGCTTTCTTT.

The chain couples TRBV7-8 to TRBJ1-6; no clear D. The CDR3 is 14 amino acids. Germline CDR1 SGHVS, CDR2 FQNEAQ. CDR3 loop: CATERVPYNSPLHF. The CDR3 DNA reads TGTGCAACCGAGAGGGTTCCCTATAATTCACCCCTCCACTTT.

The chain employs TRBV19 and TRBJ1-5; D call uncertain. This CDR3 is built from 18 residues. Germline-derived CDR1 and CDR2 are LNHDA and SQIVND (reference sequence). Trimming took 0 bases from V and 5 from J, leaving 20 bases between them. In DNA, the CDR3 is TGTGCCAGTAGTATAGATGGGCTTGGAGGTCAGAGTTATCAGCCCCAGCATTTT. Protein: CASSIDGLGGQSYQPQHF.

This clone was seen only once. V gene TRBV2 combines with J gene TRBJ2-4, with TRBD1 matching 9 bases. This CDR3 is 14 amino acids long. V trimming: 6 bases; J trimming: 8 bases; junction bases outside the gene matches: 8. Germline loops: CDR1 SNHLY, CDR2 FYNNEI. The CDR3: CASRGDRDGDIQYF. In DNA, the CDR3 is TGTGCCAGCAGGGGGGACAGGGACGGAGACATTCAGTACTTC.

This clone was recorded a few times. The rearrangement uses TRBV19 and TRBJ2-1, with TRBD2 identical over 15 bases. Germline CDR1 LNHDA, CDR2 SQIVND (reference sequence). This CDR3 has 18 amino acids. The junction had 11 bases not matched to a gene; V was cut back by 6 bases and J by 5 bases. This chain's CDR3 is CASSSGLAGGRGNNEQFF. CDR3 in DNA: TGTGCCAGTAGCTCGGGACTAGCGGGGGGCCGAGGCAACAATGAGCAGTTCTTC.

The chain recombines TRBV5-6 with TRBJ2-2; D unresolved. The V end was cut by 2 bases, the J end by 4 bases, with 6 bases between. This CDR3 contains 13 residues. The germline CDR1 and CDR2 sequences are SGHDT and YYEEEE. CDR3: CASSLGGTGELFF. CDR3 bases: TGTGCCAGCAGCTTAGGCGGCACCGGGGAGCTGTTTTTT.

V gene TRBV2 combines with J gene TRBJ1-5, with D possibly matching TRBD1 (5 bases). The CDR3 covers 16 residues. From germline, CDR1 is SNHLY and CDR2 FYNNEI. The V end lost 4 bases, the J end lost 7 bases, and 20 bases lay between the germline ends. Written as DNA, the CDR3 is TGTGCCAGCAGTGTCTCCGGGGCGGGGTTGAAACAGCCCCAGCATTTT. It encodes CASSVSGAGLKQPQHF. Supplemented by reference TRBV2 and TRBJ1-5, the full variable domain reads EPEVTQTPSHQVTQMGQEVILRCVPISNHLYFYWYRQILGQKVEFLVSFYNNEISEKSEIFDDQFSVERPDGSNFTLKIRSTKLEDSAMYFCASSVSGAGLKQPQHFGDGTRLSIL.

This rearrangement joins TRBV5-1 to TRBJ2-7; D perhaps matches TRBD1 (6 bases). V shed 0 bases and J shed 3 bases, with 7 bases lying between them. The germline V gene encodes CDR1 SGHRS and CDR2 YFSETQ. The CDR3 length is 13 residues. In nucleotides, the CDR3 is TGCGCCAGCAGCTTGGTCAGGGGCTACGAGCAGTACTTC. Translating it yields CASSLVRGYEQYF.

This chain links TRBV7-9 with TRBJ2-2, with TRBD1 identical over 7 bases. V lost 5 bases, J lost 0 bases, and 6 bases stayed unmatched. Germline CDR1 reads SEHNR; CDR2 reads FQNEAQ (reference sequence). The CDR3 extends over 16 amino acids. CDR3 DNA: TGTGCCAGCAGCCCACCGACAGGGTCGAACACCGGGGAGCTGTTTTTT. This encodes CASSPPTGSNTGELFF.

The V call is TRBV7-9, the J call TRBJ2-5, with D possibly matching TRBD2 (6 bases). Between the trimmed V and J ends, which lost 6 bases and 4 bases, there was a span of 15 bases. Germline V CDR1 and CDR2: SEHNR, FQNEAQ (reference sequence). There are 14 residues in the CDR3. Here the CDR3 DNA reads TGTGCCAGCAGGATGGGCCAGGGAGGAGAGACCCAGTACTTC. Protein sequence: CASRMGQGGETQYF.

This sequence joins TRBV7-9 and TRBJ2-3; perhaps TRBD2 as D (5 bases). CDR3 length: 12 residues. Germline lookup yields CDR1 SEHNR and CDR2 FQNEAQ (reference sequence). Trimming removed 5 bases from V and 6 bases from J, with 9 bases in between. DNA for the CDR3: TGTGCCAGCAGCCGGACTTCTGATACGCAGTATTTT. It is translated as CASSRTSDTQYF.

The gene calls are TRBV30 and TRBJ1-5, with 7 bases matching TRBD1. The germline CDR1 and CDR2 sequences are GTSNPN and SVGIG (reference sequence). The J segment lost 6 bases and the V segment lost 1 base, leaving 6 bases of the junction unmatched. CDR3 length: 14 residues. The CDR3 nucleotides are TGTGCCTGGAGTGAGGGGCAGGGGGGTCAGCCCCAGCATTTT. The encoded protein is CAWSEGQGGQPQHF.

This clone was counted a few times. V gene TRBV6-1 combines with J gene TRBJ2-7; D is unclear. CDR3 length equals 14 residues. CDR1 is MNHNS and CDR2 is SASEGT in the germline V gene. V lost 3 bases and J lost 7, with 16 bases in between. In DNA, the CDR3 is TGTGCCAGCAGTGATATCCCAGGTCTTGGGGAGCAGTACTTC. Residues: CASSDIPGLGEQYF.

This clone was detected a few times. The chain is built from TRBV30 and TRBJ2-5; a weak D match, TRBD2 (6 bases). The ends were cut back, 2 bases at V and 4 bases at J, with 14 bases in the middle. The CDR3 spans 14 residues. Germline V gene sequence: CDR1 GTSNPN, CDR2 SVGIG (reference sequence). The CDR3 loop is CAWSLGAGRETQYF. CDR3 bases: TGTGCCTGGAGTCTCGGGGCGGGACGAGAGACCCAGTACTTC.